The rows below give T cell receptor beta chains drawn from one sample of a study of T cell repertoires in cytomegalovirus infection. What these receptors recognize is not known. TCRdb re-analysed the reads in MiXCR, keeping a single row per CDR3 protein. The table records some 800,000 distinct CDR3 sequences, 30% to 35% of them present only once. The sample consisted of cultured CD8+ T cells from PBMCs, taken from culture after CMV antigen stimulation. These TCRs come from a human donor in good health (CMV status not recorded). Some clones in this sample may be carry-over from other donors' samples. CDR3s include the opening cysteine and the closing phenylalanine or tryptophan. The order of the fields is clone size, D gene, V gene, J gene, CDR3 protein, CDR3 DNA. The D gene is left open where the match is weak. Rows may omit the clone size; those that give it use once, few, many or a size class.

clone size: .; D gene: TRBD1; V gene: TRBV27; J gene: TRBJ2-1; CDR3 protein: CASSLSRDRGGFF; CDR3 DNA: TGTGCCAGCAGTTTATCGCGGGACAGGGGGGGGTTCTTC
clone size: .; D gene: .; V gene: TRBV7-9; J gene: TRBJ2-2; CDR3 protein: CASSLPLLTGELFF; CDR3 DNA: TGTGCCAGCAGCTTACCCCTTTTAACCGGGGAGCTGTTTTTT
clone size: .; D gene: .; V gene: TRBV19; J gene: TRBJ1-1; CDR3 protein: CATLGGVLDTEAFF; CDR3 DNA: TGTGCCACCCTCGGCGGGGTGTTGGACACTGAAGCTTTCTTT
clone size: .; D gene: .; V gene: TRBV5-6; J gene: TRBJ1-3; CDR3 protein: CASSWGLMGGNTIYF; CDR3 DNA: TGTGCCAGCAGCTGGGGTCTCATGGGCGGAAACACCATATATTTT
clone size: many; D gene: .; V gene: TRBV7-2; J gene: TRBJ2-5; CDR3 protein: CASSLDEGETQYF; CDR3 DNA: TGTGCCAGCAGCTTAGACGAAGGGGAGACCCAGTACTTC
clone size: few; D gene: TRBD1; V gene: TRBV7-9; J gene: TRBJ1-1; CDR3 protein: CAVQGYTEAFF; CDR3 DNA: TGTGCCGTACAGGGGTACACTGAAGCTTTCTTT
clone size: many; D gene: TRBD2; V gene: TRBV7-9; J gene: TRBJ2-2; CDR3 protein: CASSLLAGTGELFF; CDR3 DNA: TGTGCCAGCAGTTTACTAGCGGGCACCGGGGAGCTGTTTTTT
clone size: few; D gene: TRBD1; V gene: TRBV7-9; J gene: TRBJ1-1; CDR3 protein: CASSLGLRQGHTEAFF; CDR3 DNA: TGTGCCAGCAGCTTAGGGCTACGACAGGGGCACACTGAAGCTTTCTTT
clone size: .; D gene: .; V gene: TRBV14; J gene: TRBJ2-5; CDR3 protein: CASSHLNQVVGETQYF; CDR3 DNA: TGTGCCAGCAGCCATCTTAACCAGGTGGTTGGGGAGACCCAGTACTTC
clone size: few; D gene: .; V gene: TRBV2; J gene: TRBJ2-5; CDR3 protein: CASSDRGNQETQYF; CDR3 DNA: TGTGCCAGCAGTGATCGGGGAAATCAAGAGACCCAGTACTTC
clone size: .; D gene: TRBD2; V gene: TRBV6-5; J gene: TRBJ2-2; CDR3 protein: CATAGGHTGELFF; CDR3 DNA: TGTGCCACCGCGGGGGGCCACACCGGGGAGCTGTTTTTT
clone size: few; D gene: TRBD1; V gene: TRBV7-8; J gene: TRBJ2-7; CDR3 protein: CASSSGQGRSSYEQYF; CDR3 DNA: TGTGCCAGCAGCTCCGGACAGGGGAGAAGTTCCTACGAGCAGTACTTC
clone size: .; D gene: TRBD1; V gene: TRBV27; J gene: TRBJ1-5; CDR3 protein: CASTYYRGGQPQHF; CDR3 DNA: TGTGCCAGCACCTATTACAGGGGGGGTCAGCCCCAGCATTTT
clone size: .; D gene: .; V gene: TRBV27; J gene: TRBJ2-2; CDR3 protein: CASSLRVNTGELFF; CDR3 DNA: TGTGCCAGCAGTTTACGGGTAAACACCGGGGAGCTGTTTTTT
clone size: .; D gene: TRBD1; V gene: TRBV2; J gene: TRBJ1-1; CDR3 protein: CASLEGAGIPGPFF; CDR3 DNA: TGTGCCAGCCTTGAGGGGGCTGGGATACCCGGACCTTTCTTT
clone size: .; D gene: .; V gene: TRBV29-1; J gene: TRBJ1-6; CDR3 protein: CSVGYGGTRKSYNSPLHF; CDR3 DNA: TGCAGCGTTGGGTATGGGGGAACAAGAAAGTCCTATAATTCACCCCTCCACTTT
clone size: few; D gene: TRBD1; V gene: TRBV6-5; J gene: TRBJ2-5; CDR3 protein: CASSYSQGVETQYF; CDR3 DNA: TGTGCCAGCAGTTACAGCCAGGGGGTAGAGACCCAGTACTTC
clone size: .; D gene: .; V gene: TRBV28; J gene: TRBJ1-2; CDR3 protein: CASSPVLNYGYTF; CDR3 DNA: TGTGCCAGCAGTCCGGTTCTTAACTATGGCTACACCTTC
clone size: .; D gene: .; V gene: TRBV12-3/TRBV12-4; J gene: TRBJ2-1; CDR3 protein: CASSFTAGLYNEQFF; CDR3 DNA: TGTGCCAGCAGTTTCACTGCGGGGCTGTACAATGAGCAGTTCTTC
clone size: .; D gene: .; V gene: TRBV29-1; J gene: TRBJ2-7; CDR3 protein: CSVEARSPTRLYEQYF; CDR3 DNA: TGCAGCGTTGAAGCTCGGAGCCCCACCCGCCTCTACGAGCAGTACTTC
clone size: .; D gene: .; V gene: TRBV19; J gene: TRBJ2-3; CDR3 protein: CASGGLLTDTQYF; CDR3 DNA: TGTGCCAGTGGGGGGCTCCTTACAGATACGCAGTATTTT
clone size: .; D gene: .; V gene: TRBV20-1; J gene: TRBJ2-1; CDR3 protein: CSARDPGGENLEQFF; CDR3 DNA: TGCAGTGCTAGAGATCCGGGGGGCGAAAATCTTGAGCAGTTCTTC
clone size: .; D gene: TRBD2; V gene: TRBV7-7; J gene: TRBJ2-1; CDR3 protein: CASSPGLAGGLNEQFF; CDR3 DNA: TGTGCTAGCAGCCCCGGACTAGCGGGGGGGCTCAATGAGCAGTTCTTC
clone size: .; D gene: .; V gene: TRBV5-3; J gene: TRBJ1-2; CDR3 protein: CASSFGDSYDHYGYTF; CDR3 DNA: TGTGCCAGCAGCTTCGGCGACTCCTACGACCACTATGGCTACACCTTC
clone size: few; D gene: TRBD2; V gene: TRBV7-6; J gene: TRBJ2-1; CDR3 protein: CASSLAASGGPYNEQFF; CDR3 DNA: TGTGCCAGCAGCTTAGCGGCTAGCGGGGGCCCATACAATGAGCAGTTCTTC
clone size: few; D gene: .; V gene: TRBV29-1; J gene: TRBJ1-2; CDR3 protein: CSVSSFYGYTF; CDR3 DNA: TGCAGCGTTTCCAGCTTTTATGGCTACACCTTC
clone size: few; D gene: .; V gene: TRBV7-3; J gene: TRBJ2-1; CDR3 protein: CASSPQGTYNEQFF; CDR3 DNA: TGTGCCAGCAGCCCCCAGGGTACCTACAATGAGCAGTTCTTC
clone size: .; D gene: TRBD1; V gene: TRBV12-3/TRBV12-4; J gene: TRBJ2-7; CDR3 protein: CASSVGTGGNEQYF; CDR3 DNA: TGTGCCAGCAGTGTCGGGACAGGGGGCAATGAGCAGTACTTC
clone size: .; D gene: .; V gene: TRBV6-2/TRBV6-3; J gene: TRBJ1-4; CDR3 protein: CASSLPPEELFF; CDR3 DNA: TGTGCCAGCAGCCTTCCCCCGGAAGAACTGTTTTTT
clone size: .; D gene: .; V gene: TRBV12-5; J gene: TRBJ2-1; CDR3 protein: CASGLVKNEQFF; CDR3 DNA: TGTGCTAGTGGTTTGGTAAAAAATGAGCAGTTCTTC
clone size: few; D gene: TRBD1; V gene: TRBV4-3; J gene: TRBJ1-2; CDR3 protein: CASSQEGQHLSGYTF; CDR3 DNA: TGCGCCAGCAGCCAGGAGGGACAGCATCTCTCGGGCTACACCTTC
clone size: few; D gene: .; V gene: TRBV12-5; J gene: TRBJ2-2; CDR3 protein: CASGIGLTGELFF; CDR3 DNA: TGTGCTAGTGGTATCGGTTTAACCGGGGAGCTGTTTTTT
clone size: .; D gene: TRBD1; V gene: TRBV15; J gene: TRBJ1-5; CDR3 protein: CATSRETDRGRDQPQHF; CDR3 DNA: TGTGCCACCAGCAGAGAAACGGACAGGGGCAGGGATCAGCCCCAGCATTTT
clone size: .; D gene: TRBD1; V gene: TRBV7-9; J gene: TRBJ1-1; CDR3 protein: CASSPKGTAPNTEAFF; CDR3 DNA: TGTGCCAGCAGCCCTAAGGGGACAGCTCCGAACACTGAAGCTTTCTTT
clone size: many; D gene: .; V gene: TRBV12-3/TRBV12-4; J gene: TRBJ2-1; CDR3 protein: CASSPLIGYNEQFF; CDR3 DNA: TGTGCCAGCAGTCCACTTATAGGGTACAATGAGCAGTTCTTC
clone size: many; D gene: .; V gene: TRBV7-6; J gene: TRBJ1-1; CDR3 protein: CASSPRFGTEAFF; CDR3 DNA: TGTGCTAGCAGCCCACGGTTTGGTACTGAAGCTTTCTTT
clone size: .; D gene: .; V gene: TRBV10-3; J gene: TRBJ2-3; CDR3 protein: CAHGSTEPSTDTQYF; CDR3 DNA: TGTGCCCATGGTTCGACGGAACCTAGCACAGATACGCAGTATTTT
clone size: .; D gene: TRBD1; V gene: TRBV6-6; J gene: TRBJ1-4; CDR3 protein: CASSYTSGGGPLEKLFF; CDR3 DNA: TGTGCCAGCAGTTACACCTCAGGGGGGGGCCCATTGGAAAAACTGTTTTTT
clone size: few; D gene: TRBD2; V gene: TRBV12-3/TRBV12-4; J gene: TRBJ2-7; CDR3 protein: CASSYGGGANEQYF; CDR3 DNA: TGTGCCAGCAGTTATGGCGGGGGGGCTAACGAGCAGTACTTC
clone size: few; D gene: .; V gene: TRBV4-1; J gene: TRBJ2-5; CDR3 protein: CASSQDPPGLQETQYF; CDR3 DNA: TGCGCCAGCAGCCAAGACCCCCCGGGACTTCAAGAGACCCAGTACTTC
clone size: .; D gene: .; V gene: TRBV10-3; J gene: TRBJ1-1; CDR3 protein: CAISESGGFTMNTEAFF; CDR3 DNA: TGTGCCATCAGTGAGTCTGGGGGGTTTACAATGAACACTGAAGCTTTCTTT
clone size: many; D gene: .; V gene: TRBV7-8; J gene: TRBJ2-3; CDR3 protein: CASSSARGRFSTDTQYF; CDR3 DNA: TGTGCCAGCAGCTCAGCAAGGGGGAGGTTTAGCACAGATACGCAGTATTTT
clone size: few; D gene: .; V gene: TRBV5-8; J gene: TRBJ2-1; CDR3 protein: CASSLGLLNNEQFF; CDR3 DNA: TGTGCCAGCAGCTTAGGACTTCTTAACAATGAGCAGTTCTTC
clone size: many; D gene: .; V gene: TRBV7-8; J gene: TRBJ1-1; CDR3 protein: CASSLGAVGAFF; CDR3 DNA: TGTGCCAGCAGCTTGGGAGCGGTTGGGGCTTTCTTT
clone size: .; D gene: .; V gene: TRBV6-6; J gene: TRBJ2-1; CDR3 protein: CASSGWTASYNEQFF; CDR3 DNA: TGTGCCAGCAGTGGGTGGACAGCCTCCTACAATGAGCAGTTCTTC